This T cell receptor beta chain derives from a study of T-cell reconstitution after alpha-beta-depleted transplantation in children (dated by TCRdb to the mid-2010s). Regarding the research as a whole: T-cell immune reconstitution after TCRalphabeta/CD19-depleted allogeneic hematopoietic cell transplantation in children was quantitatively tracked in the study by means of TCR repertoire profiling.

There are many counts of this clonotype. Its binding antigen is unknown. Base qualities are not recorded, but no much larger clone differs from it by a single base. Including cysteine and phenylalanine, the CDR3 has 12 amino acids. Of all the DNA, just the CDR3 is kept, 36 bases in frame from base 1. V is pared back by 3 bases and J by 8 bases, with 8 bases lying between the germline termini. As encoded in the germline V gene, CDR1 is SGHDT while CDR2 is YYEEEE. The intended sense of this specimen's treatment or condition label: allogeneic hematopoietic cell transplantation with graft depleted of TCRalphabeta T cells and CD19 B cells. The transplant recipients were children given TCRalphabeta/CD19-depleted allogeneic hematopoietic cell grafts. Findings and caveats that apply to the study as a whole: Over the following months the frequencies of hyperexpanded clones went down, and after one year T-cell counts and TCRbeta diversity were mostly credited to newly produced T cells. In some patients, the high TCRbeta diversity seen at day 60 was put down to recipient T cells and intrathymic progenitors that had survived conditioning. The apparently early alphabetaT-cell count recovery about two months after transplant was reportedly dependent on only several hundred rapidly expanded clones derived from non-depleted graft cells.

Libraries were prepared through PCR. TCRdb lists the instrument as Illumina HiSeq 2500. TCR libraries were prepared with molecular barcoding, using unique molecular identifiers to normalize TCRbeta repertoire quantification. TCRdb reprocessing: public reads trimmed at Q25 with fastp, clones called with MiXCR, in-frame beta chains kept. When rows share a CDR3 protein, they turn into one entry using the most common DNA and genes. The sample yields about 900,000 distinct CDR3 sequences; roughly 29% were counted once. Over 25% of the sample rests with the top ten. This receptor was obtained from a boy younger than two who had a stem cell transplant for SCID, so the T cells may come from the graft donor. Sequenced material: PBMCs, mostly from graft donor cells, taken 360 days after TCRalphabeta/CD19-depleted stem cell transplant. Recombination connected TRBV5-6 to TRBJ1-4; the D gene lacks a confident call. Here the CDR3 is given as CASSYGREKLFF. The nucleotide sequence is TGTGCCAGCAGCTACGGCCGGGAAAAACTGTTTTTT.